The 20 T cell receptor beta chains reported below all come from one sample, sequenced in a study of beta chain features in type 1 diabetes. The authors reverse transcribed all of the isolated RNA, so sequencing captured expressed TCRB transcripts. The method was immunoSEQ multiplex PCR; TCRdb's version includes in-frame clones alone and lacks a portion of them. The data show fewer than 500,000 clones, over 11% seen once. The sample comprised naive CD4+ T cells from blood. The source is a man in his thirties or forties in good health.

This clone was observed once. The V and J genes are TRBV18 and TRBJ2-1; the D gene is possibly TRBD2 (6 bases). V was pared by 4 bases and J by 7 bases, with 14 bases between. CDR1 is KGHSH, CDR2 LQKENI, per germline. The CDR3 has 14 residues. The CDR3 sequence is CASSQGGAGNEQFF. The CDR3 DNA reads as TGTGCCAGCTCACAGGGAGGCGCGGGTAATGAGCAGTTCTTC.

The chain recombines TRBV7-3 with TRBJ2-2, with no clear D. Per germline, CDR1 SGHTA and CDR2 FQGTGA. This CDR3 is 16 amino acids long. V lost 5 bases and J lost 0, with 13 bases in between. Written as DNA, the CDR3 is TGTGCCAGCAGCGCCGGTGGGCTGCCGAACACCGGGGAGCTGTTTTTT. The encoded protein is CASSAGGLPNTGELFF.

This clone was counted between two and nine times. The V call is TRBV30, the J call TRBJ1-4; a possible D gene is TRBD1 (5 bases). Germline lookup yields CDR1 GTSNPN and CDR2 SVGIG (reference sequence). V gave up 2 bases and J gave up 7 bases, with 17 bases separating them. The CDR3 extends over 15 amino acids. The CDR3 DNA follows: TGTGCCTGGAGTCTAGATGGGGGATCAGGTGAAAAACTGTTTTTT. It codes for CAWSLDGGSGEKLFF.

This clone was picked up a small number of times. The chain has TRBV30 and TRBJ2-1; 8 bases are a match to TRBD2. Germline V lookup: CDR1 GTSNPN, CDR2 SVGIG (reference sequence). Trimming took 8 bases from V and 6 from J; bases not matched to a gene: 9. This CDR3 has 13 residues. The CDR3 coding sequence is TGTGCCCATTCCGGCGGGAGGCCCAATGAGCAGTTCTTC. Translated, it gives CAHSGGRPNEQFF.

There are many counts of this clone. This chain links TRBV30 with TRBJ1-2, with 7 positions matching TRBD1. The CDR3 runs to 13 residues. Germline CDR1 and CDR2: GTSNPN and SVGIG (reference sequence). V lost 1 base to trimming and J lost 6 bases; unmatched junction nucleotides: 5. The CDR3, as DNA: TGTGCCTGGAGTGCCGGGACAGCTAATGGCTACACCTTC. This sequence encodes CAWSAGTANGYTF.

V and J are TRBV10-3 and TRBJ2-5, with unresolved D. The germline V gene encodes CDR1 ENHRY and CDR2 SYGVKD. V gave up 4 bases and J gave up 1 base, with 4 bases separating them. CDR3 length: 12 residues. For the CDR3, the DNA is TGTGCCATCAGTGCGGTCCAAGAGACCCAGTACTTC. The encoded protein is CAISAVQETQYF.

This clone was seen only a few times. The CDR3 here is CASSIGVAEQFF. In DNA, the CDR3 is TGTGCCAGTAGTATTGGGGTAGCTGAGCAGTTCTTC. The V call is TRBV19, the J call TRBJ2-1; D is uncertain. The CDR3 loop spans 12 amino acids. The germline V and J ends were trimmed by 3 bases and 9 bases, with 9 bases remaining between them. Germline lookup yields CDR1 LNHDA and CDR2 SQIVND (reference sequence).

This clone has a handful of counts. The chain joins TRBV15 to TRBJ2-1; the D gene could be TRBD1 or TRBD2 (6 bases each). The germline CDR1 and CDR2 sequences are LNHNV and YYDKDF (reference sequence). This CDR3 has 17 amino acids. The V gene lost 1 base and the J gene lost 2 bases, with 15 bases spanning the gap. For the CDR3, the DNA is TGTGCCACCAGCAGAGGGGGACTGGGGGCGGCCTACAATGAGCAGTTCTTC. This gives the protein CATSRGGLGAAYNEQFF.

The chain is built from TRBV9 and TRBJ1-1, with 9 positions matching TRBD1. V lost 3 bases and J lost 4; bases outside the gene matches: 4. There are 14 residues in the CDR3. CDR1 is SGDLS and CDR2 is YYNGEE in the germline V gene. The CDR3 protein is CASSAGQGITEAFF. CDR3 sequence (DNA): TGTGCCAGCAGCGCGGGACAGGGTATCACTGAAGCTTTCTTT.

This clone has ten or more counts. The rearrangement uses TRBV7-2 and TRBJ2-5; D unresolved. Trimming removed 5 bases from V and 5 bases from J, with 15 bases in between. The CDR3 totals 14 residues. Germline CDR1 reads SGHTA; CDR2 reads FQGNSA. The CDR3 DNA reads as TGTGCCAGCAGCCCGAGGACCTGGGGTGAGACCCAGTACTTC. Amino acids: CASSPRTWGETQYF.

Turning to this clone: Other DNA sequences in the same sample also yield this CDR3. V is TRBV30 and J is TRBJ1-1; tentatively, D is TRBD1 (6 bases). V dropped 5 bases and J dropped 5 bases, with 12 bases sitting between them. Germline assignment: CDR1 GTSNPN and CDR2 SVGIG (reference sequence). The CDR3 is made up of 12 amino acids. Here the CDR3 DNA reads TGTGCCTGGGACAGAGGGGGAACTGAAGCTTTCTTT. This codes for CAWDRGGTEAFF.

This clone was seen only a few times. This chain uses TRBV5-1 with TRBJ2-1; no clear D gene. The germline gives CDR1 SGHRS, CDR2 YFSETQ. V gave up 1 base and J gave up 8 bases, with 4 bases separating them. This CDR3 comprises 11 residues. The CDR3 loop reads CASSLRDEQFF. The DNA for the CDR3 is TGCGCCAGCAGCTTGCGGGATGAGCAGTTCTTC.

The chain combines TRBV6-5 with TRBJ1-2; the match to TRBD1 covers 7 bases. V lost 0 bases to trimming and J lost 4 bases; unmatched junction nucleotides: 5. Per the germline V gene, CDR1 is MNHEY and CDR2 is SVGAGI. The CDR3 extends over 15 amino acids. The CDR3 loop reads CASSYSVTGIYGYTF. CDR3 sequence (DNA): TGTGCCAGCAGTTACTCGGTGACAGGGATCTATGGCTACACCTTC.

This clone occurred a few times. This chain connects TRBV30 to TRBJ1-6; weak D call: TRBD1 (5 bases). This CDR3 is built from 14 residues. Germline V gene data show CDR1 as GTSNPN and CDR2 as SVGIG (reference sequence). V was shortened by 5 bases and J by 14 bases, with 22 bases between the two germline ends. CDR3 coding DNA: TGTGCCTGGTACGACAGCGGGCTTACGCGCTCCCTCCACTTT. Its translation is CAWYDSGLTRSLHF.

This clone was observed a few times. The rearrangement uses TRBV13 and TRBJ2-3; D perhaps matches TRBD2 (7 bases). The CDR3 totals 16 residues. The V and J ends lost 2 bases and 4 bases respectively, with 16 bases between them. The germline CDR1 and CDR2 sequences are PRHDT and FYEKMQ (reference sequence). As DNA, the CDR3 is TGTGCCAGCAGCTTAAGACGGGGGGCCAGCTCAGATACGCAGTATTTT. Translated, it gives CASSLRRGASSDTQYF.

This clone has just a few counts. The chain combines TRBV4-3 with TRBJ2-1; 11 bases are a match to TRBD2. After removal of 0 bases from V and 5 bases from J, the junction contained 12 bases not matched to a gene. This CDR3 comprises 19 residues. CDR1 is LGHNA and CDR2 is YSLEER in the germline V gene. The DNA for the CDR3 is TGCGCCAGCAGCCAAGAAATGTCGCGACTAGCGGGGTTTCACAATGAGCAGTTCTTC. It encodes CASSQEMSRLAGFHNEQFF.

The chain uses TRBV15 and TRBJ1-1, with D uncertain. The CDR3 length is 15 residues. Germline assignment: CDR1 LNHNV and CDR2 YYDKDF (reference sequence). V gave up 1 base and J gave up 1 base, with 10 bases separating them. The CDR3: CATSRGLGGNTEAFF. The CDR3 DNA reads as TGTGCCACCAGCAGAGGTTTGGGCGGGAACACTGAAGCTTTCTTT.

This clone turned up a few times. The chain has TRBV27 and TRBJ2-2; no reliable D call. With 0 bases removed from V and 0 bases from J, the gap between germline ends came to 5 bases. The CDR3 has 15 residues. Germline values: CDR1 MNHEY, CDR2 SMNVEV (reference sequence). CDR3 region: CASSLSPANTGELFF. CDR3 in DNA: TGTGCCAGCAGTTTATCCCCGGCGAACACCGGGGAGCTGTTTTTT.

This clone was counted between two and nine times. The rearrangement joins TRBV5-4 to TRBJ2-5; no reliable D call. This CDR3 contains 14 residues. Germline CDR1 is SGHNT and CDR2 is YYREEE (reference sequence). The ends were cut back, 2 bases at V and 2 bases at J, with 10 bases in the middle. CDR3 sequence (DNA): TGTGCCAGCAGCTTTCTTGGTAGTCAAGAGACCCAGTACTTC. It yields the protein CASSFLGSQETQYF.

This clone was counted a few times. This chain joins TRBV13 and TRBJ1-1; D may be TRBD1 (5 bases). Trimming pared 5 bases from V and 0 bases from J, leaving 16 bases between. CDR3 length equals 16 residues. The germline V gene encodes CDR1 PRHDT and CDR2 FYEKMQ (reference sequence). CDR3 protein: CASSPRGVWMNTEAFF. In DNA, the CDR3 is TGTGCCAGCAGCCCCCGGGGGGTATGGATGAACACTGAAGCTTTCTTT.